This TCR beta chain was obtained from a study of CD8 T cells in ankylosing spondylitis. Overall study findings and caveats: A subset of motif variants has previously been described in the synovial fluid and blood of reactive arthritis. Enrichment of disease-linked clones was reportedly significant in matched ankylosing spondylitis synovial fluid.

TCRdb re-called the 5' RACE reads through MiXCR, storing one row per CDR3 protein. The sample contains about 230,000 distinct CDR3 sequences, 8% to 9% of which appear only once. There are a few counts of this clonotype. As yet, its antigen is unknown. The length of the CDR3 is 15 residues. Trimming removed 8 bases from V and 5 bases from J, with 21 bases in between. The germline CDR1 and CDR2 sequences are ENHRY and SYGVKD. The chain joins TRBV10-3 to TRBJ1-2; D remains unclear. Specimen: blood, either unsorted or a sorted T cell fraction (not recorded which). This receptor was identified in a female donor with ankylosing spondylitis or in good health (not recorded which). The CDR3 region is CAIEAGTEVPYGYTF. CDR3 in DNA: TGTGCCATCGAGGCGGGAACGGAGGTACCATATGGCTACACCTTC.